Listed here are 17 T cell receptor beta chains from one sample, sequenced in a study of Graves' ophthalmopathy and Graves' hyperthyroidism. Beta-chain TCR CDR3 regions were amplified from RNA transcripts. A first-round RT-PCR used HTBI primers, followed by a second-round multiplex PCR. TCRdb redid the calling of the multiplex PCR reads with MiXCR, one entry per CDR3 protein. The table records approximately 50,000 distinct CDR3 sequences, around 48% of them present only once. Sample: peripheral blood. Receptors were obtained from an adult man with Graves' ophthalmopathy.

On this clonotype: Its ends do not fully match the called genes, so a read error is possible. The genes are TRBV10-1 and TRBJ2-1; no firm D call. Per germline, CDR1 WNHNN and CDR2 SYGVQD (reference sequence). The CDR3 extends over 13 amino acids. The CDR3 is CAGGRSSCNEQFF. Here the CDR3 DNA reads TGCGCCGGTGGAAGGAGCTCCTGCAATGAGCAGTTCTTC.

The chain uses TRBV20-1 and TRBJ1-1; TRBD1 aligns across 7 bases. This CDR3 spans 15 amino acids. V was clipped by 6 bases and J by 1 base; unmatched bases: 11. CDR1 and CDR2 (germline): DFQATT, SNEGSKA (reference sequence). The CDR3 region is CSASRSRTGNTEAFF. The CDR3 DNA is TGCAGTGCCAGCAGGAGTAGGACAGGGAACACTGAAGCTTTCTTT.

This clonotype was observed at least ten times. J is TRBJ1-6 and V is TRBV3-1; D remains ambiguous. The CDR3 is made up of 13 amino acids. V was cut by 5 bases and J by 8 bases, with 10 bases left in between. Germline CDR1 and CDR2: LGHDT and YNNKEL (reference sequence). In DNA form, the CDR3 reads TGTGCCAGCAGCGACAACAGAGATTCACCCCTCCACTTT. As protein: CASSDNRDSPLHF.

The V call is TRBV12-3 or TRBV12-4, the J call TRBJ2-5; 9 bases agree with TRBD1. The CDR3 consists of 17 residues. The V and J ends lost 3 bases and 5 bases, in that order; junction bases with no gene match: 13. CDR3 sequence (DNA): TGTGCCAGCAGTTTGGGGACAGGGACGGGATCTGGGGAGACCCAGTACTTC. This gives the protein CASSLGTGTGSGETQYF.

As for this clonotype: A junction end diverges from the germline sequence, so it may reflect a read error. The gene calls are TRBV9 and TRBJ2-1; 7 nucleotides line up with TRBD2. Germline CDR1 and CDR2: SGDLS and YYNGEE. This CDR3 is 13 amino acids long. The CDR3 region is CTSSGTSVGEQLF. In DNA form, the CDR3 reads TGTACCAGCAGCGGCACTAGCGTCGGTGAGCAGCTCTTC.

This clonotype was picked up a small number of times. This rearrangement joins TRBV7-6 to TRBJ1-5; D possibly corresponds to TRBD1 (5 bases). V lost 3 bases and J 3 bases, leaving 12 bases between the germline ends. CDR3 length: 15 residues. Germline lookup yields CDR1 SGHVS and CDR2 FNYEAQ. CDR3 amino acids: CASSLISGLNQPQHF. The CDR3 DNA is TGTGCCAGCAGCTTGATTTCAGGGCTCAATCAGCCCCAGCATTTT.

This clonotype was counted between two and nine times. The rearrangement uses TRBV7-2 and TRBJ2-2, with 8 bases fitting TRBD1. Germline V gene lookup returns CDR1 SGHTA and CDR2 FQGNSA. V lost 5 bases to trimming and J lost 11 bases; unmatched junction nucleotides: 7. The CDR3 length is 13 residues. Written as DNA, the CDR3 is TGTGCCAGCAGCCTCTGGACAGGGAGAGAGCTGTTTTTT. Its protein is CASSLWTGRELFF.

This clonotype was picked up many times. The chain uses TRBV7-9 and TRBJ2-5, with 8 nucleotides matching TRBD1. The CDR3 is 14 amino acids. Trimming at V came to 4 bases and at J to 5 bases, leaving 6 bases not matched to a gene. CDR1 is SEHNR and CDR2 is FQNEAQ in the germline V gene (reference sequence). CDR3 region: CASSSRTGRETQYF. The CDR3 DNA reads as TGTGCCAGCAGCTCCCGGACAGGGAGGGAGACCCAGTACTTC.

This clonotype was counted ten times or more. The chain employs TRBV11-2 and TRBJ2-2; D is unclear. Trimming took 1 base from V and 3 from J, leaving 3 bases between them. This CDR3 is built from 13 residues. Germline loops: CDR1 SGHAT, CDR2 FQNNGV. The CDR3, as DNA: TGTGCCAGCAGCTTAGCGGACACCGGGGAGCTGTTTTTT. Translated: CASSLADTGELFF.

V is TRBV7-8 and J is TRBJ2-2; D is unresolved. The germline gives CDR1 SGHVS, CDR2 FQNEAQ. This CDR3 is 14 amino acids long. With 3 bases removed from V and 3 bases from J, the gap between germline ends came to 8 bases. CDR3 sequence (DNA): TGTGCCAGCAGCTTGTTCCGGGACACCGGGGAGCTGTTTTTT. Translating it yields CASSLFRDTGELFF. Supplemented by reference TRBV7-8 and TRBJ2-2, the full variable domain reads GAGVSQSPRYKVAKRGQDVALRCDPISGHVSLFWYQQALGQGPEFLTYFQNEAQLDKSGLPSDRFFAERPEGSVSTLKIQRTQQEDSAVYLCASSLFRDTGELFFGEGSRLTVL.

The CDR3 bases are TGTGCCAGCAGTCCAAGGACTAGCGGGACAGATACGCAGTATTTT. This sequence encodes CASSPRTSGTDTQYF. The rearrangement links TRBV2 to TRBJ2-3; 11 bases match TRBD2. Germline assignment: CDR1 SNHLY and CDR2 FYNNEI. V trimming: 5 bases; J trimming: 3 bases; junction bases outside the gene matches: 4. This CDR3 region has 15 residues.

This clonotype was detected ten times or more. A much bigger clone sits one base away, suggesting this may be a read error. The chain links TRBV6-5 to TRBJ2-7, with 7 bases aligning to TRBD1. The CDR3 has 14 residues. Germline V gives CDR1 MNHEY, CDR2 SVGAGI. Germline trimming cut 6 bases from V and 3 bases from J; bases unmatched to any gene: 8. CDR3 coding DNA: TGTGCCAGCAGGGCTGACGGACAGGACTACGAGCAGTACTTC. This translates into CASRADGQDYEQYF.

The CDR3 loop reads CASSAGEGPHQPQHF. The CDR3 DNA reads as TGCGCCAGCAGCGCTGGTGAAGGGCCCCATCAGCCCCAGCATTTT. The rearrangement uses TRBV5-1 and TRBJ1-5; D gene ambiguous. CDR3 size: 15 residues. With 4 bases removed from V and 5 bases from J, the gap between germline ends came to 16 bases. Germline V lookup: CDR1 SGHRS, CDR2 YFSETQ.

Note on this clonotype: One junction end disagrees with the germline gene, perhaps due to a read error. The chain recombines TRBV25-1 with TRBJ2-7, with D maybe TRBD2 (6 bases). CDR1 and CDR2 (germline): MGHDK, SYGVNS. The CDR3 sequence is 15 residues long. The CDR3 here is CASSSSATSLYEQYF. CDR3 nucleotides: TGCGCCAGCAGCTCATCGGCCACTAGCCTCTACGAGCAGTACTTC.

V and J are TRBV20-1 and TRBJ1-1; no reliable D call. The CDR3 length is 15 residues. V was shortened by 6 bases and J by 5 bases, with 22 bases between the two germline ends. Germline CDR1 and CDR2: DFQATT and SNEGSKA (reference sequence). CDR3 loop: CSASSPTLWVTEAFF. In nucleotides, the CDR3 is TGCAGTGCCAGCAGTCCCACGCTGTGGGTTACTGAAGCTTTCTTT.

The CDR3 DNA sequence: TGCAGTGCTAGTACCGCGGGAGGGGTCTACGAGCAGTACTTC. Translation gives CSASTAGGVYEQYF. The rearrangement links TRBV20-1 to TRBJ2-7, with 9 bases that match TRBD2. V lost 3 bases and J lost 3; bases outside the gene matches: 6. The CDR3 contains 14 residues. Germline loops: CDR1 DFQATT, CDR2 SNEGSKA (reference sequence).

The chain has TRBV5-4 and TRBJ2-5, with D maybe TRBD1 (6 bases). CDR3 length equals 14 residues. Looked up from germline, CDR1 is SGHNT and CDR2 is YYREEE (reference sequence). V gave up 2 bases and J gave up 9 bases, with 17 bases separating them. The CDR3 DNA reads TGTGCCAGCAGCTTACAGGGTGCAGGTCAGCCCCAGTACTTC. It is translated as CASSLQGAGQPQYF.